This T cell receptor beta chain came from a study of T-cell memory formation after mild COVID-19. TCRdb recomputed calls from the 5' RACE reads with MiXCR, one row per CDR3 protein. The sample holds some 440,000 distinct CDR3 sequences, around 27% seen once. This clonotype showed up just a few times. J was trimmed by 5 bases and V by 2 bases; bases with no gene match: 4. This CDR3 contains 14 residues. The germline V gene encodes CDR1 SGHRS and CDR2 YFSETQ. The sequenced sample was PBMCs or a T cell subset sorted from them (not recorded which). The receptor's source is an adult woman who had mild COVID-19 (a few samples of this study predate the infection). Cell type and time point are not known. This sequence joins TRBV5-1 and TRBJ2-5; 9 bases align to TRBD1. CDR3 sequence reads: CASSFGQGMETQYF. DNA for the CDR3: TGCGCCAGCAGCTTTGGACAGGGGATGGAGACCCAGTACTTC.